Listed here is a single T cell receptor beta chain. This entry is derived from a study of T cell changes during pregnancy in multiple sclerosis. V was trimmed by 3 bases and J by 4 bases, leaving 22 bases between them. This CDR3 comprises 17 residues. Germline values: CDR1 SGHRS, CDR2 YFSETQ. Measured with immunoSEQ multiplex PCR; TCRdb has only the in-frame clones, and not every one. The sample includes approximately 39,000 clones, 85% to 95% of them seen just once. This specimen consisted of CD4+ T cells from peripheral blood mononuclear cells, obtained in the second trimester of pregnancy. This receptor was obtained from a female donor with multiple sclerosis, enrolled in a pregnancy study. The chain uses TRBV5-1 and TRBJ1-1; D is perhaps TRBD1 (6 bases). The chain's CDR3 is CASSSTFQTQGSTEAFF. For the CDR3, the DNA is TGCGCCAGCAGCTCGACATTTCAGACACAGGGTAGCACTGAAGCTTTCTTT.